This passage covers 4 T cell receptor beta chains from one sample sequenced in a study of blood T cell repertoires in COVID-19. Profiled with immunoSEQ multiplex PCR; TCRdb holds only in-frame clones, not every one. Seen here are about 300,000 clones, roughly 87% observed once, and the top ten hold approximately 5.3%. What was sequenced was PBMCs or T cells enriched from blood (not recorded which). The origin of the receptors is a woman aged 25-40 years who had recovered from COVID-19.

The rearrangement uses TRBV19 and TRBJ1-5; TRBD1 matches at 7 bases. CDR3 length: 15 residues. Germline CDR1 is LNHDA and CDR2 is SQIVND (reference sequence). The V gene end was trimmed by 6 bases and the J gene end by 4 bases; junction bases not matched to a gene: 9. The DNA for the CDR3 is TGTGCCAGTAGGGACAGGTCCTCTCGGAATCAGCCCCAGCATTTT. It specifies CASRDRSSRNQPQHF.

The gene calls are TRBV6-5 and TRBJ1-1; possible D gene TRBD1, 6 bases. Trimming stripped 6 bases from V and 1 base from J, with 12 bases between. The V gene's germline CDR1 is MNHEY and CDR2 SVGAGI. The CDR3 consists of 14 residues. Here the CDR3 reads CASSLQGRNTEAFF. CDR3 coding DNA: TGTGCCAGCAGCCTACAGGGAAGGAACACTGAAGCTTTCTTT.

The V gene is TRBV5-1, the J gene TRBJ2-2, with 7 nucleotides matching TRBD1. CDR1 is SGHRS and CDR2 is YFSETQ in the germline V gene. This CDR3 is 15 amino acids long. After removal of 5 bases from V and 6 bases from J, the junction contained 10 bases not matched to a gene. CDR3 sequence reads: CASSSTQGVSGELFF. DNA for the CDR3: TGCGCCAGCAGTTCGACCCAGGGGGTGTCCGGGGAGCTGTTTTTT.

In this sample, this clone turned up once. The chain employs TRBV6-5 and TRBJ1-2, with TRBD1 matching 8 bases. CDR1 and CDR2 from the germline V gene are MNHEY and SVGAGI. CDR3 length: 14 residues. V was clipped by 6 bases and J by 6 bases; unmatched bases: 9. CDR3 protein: CASRATGVTDGYTF. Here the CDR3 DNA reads TGTGCCAGCAGGGCGACAGGGGTTACGGATGGCTACACCTTC.